This record concerns one T cell receptor (beta chain) sequence. Its specificity is not known. Regarding treatment: approximately nine-day PBMC culture with coronavirus spike peptide pools or control peptides (ViraFEST assay). The sample originates from a study of vaccination and CD4 T cells after COVID-19. Study results and caveats: Researchers report that a median approximately 86% of reactive clones in convalescent patients surfaced only post-vaccination.

Sequencing of cultured CD4+ T cell DNA used the Oncomine TCR Beta short-read assay. TCRdb itself ran the PCR reads through MiXCR, one entry per CDR3 protein. The repertoire consists of more than 14,000 distinct CDR3 sequences, with around two fifths occurring once and the leading ten covering approximately 8.4%. This clonotype was obtained from a human donor who had recovered from COVID-19. The sequenced material came from CD4+ T cells from blood, cultured in vitro.

The CDR3 loop reads CASSTTWTNTEAFF. Here the CDR3 DNA reads TGTGCCAGCAGTACGACATGGACGAACACTGAAGCTTTCTTT. The chain joins TRBV2 to TRBJ1-1; D remains unclear. Germline CDR1 SNHLY, CDR2 FYNNEI. Trimming pared 5 bases from V and 1 base from J, leaving 11 bases between. The CDR3 runs to 14 residues.